A single sample gave rise to the 14 T cell receptor beta chains below, sequenced in a study of blood T cell repertoires in COVID-19. Generated by immunoSEQ multiplex PCR, the TCRdb table keeps only in-frame clones and is missing some. Counted here are 140,000 or so clones, about four fifths occurring once; the ten biggest clones make up 1.6%. Sequencing input: PBMCs or T cells enriched from blood (not recorded which). The receptors stem from a woman aged 18-35 years who had been exposed to COVID-19.

The gene calls are TRBV9 and TRBJ1-1; TRBD1 matches 9 bases. This CDR3 comprises 13 residues. CDR1 and CDR2 from the germline V gene are SGDLS and YYNGEE. The J segment lost 8 bases and the V segment lost 4 bases, leaving 6 bases of the junction unmatched. CDR3 residues: CASSQGQGREAFF. CDR3 bases: TGTGCCAGCAGCCAGGGACAGGGAAGGGAAGCTTTCTTT.

The table lists this clone with a few counts. The V gene is TRBV7-8, the J gene TRBJ1-2; TRBD1 matches 7 bases. Trimming at V came to 6 bases and at J to 3 bases, leaving 4 bases not matched to a gene. Germline CDR1 is SGHVS and CDR2 is FQNEAQ. CDR3 length: 13 residues. The CDR3 here is CASRNRGDYGYTF. The CDR3 DNA reads as TGTGCCAGCAGAAACAGGGGCGACTATGGCTACACCTTC.

The chain is built from TRBV19 and TRBJ2-5; D might be TRBD1 (5 bases). The CDR3 extends over 15 amino acids. Germline V lookup: CDR1 LNHDA, CDR2 SQIVND (reference sequence). Trimming shortened V by 1 base and J by 5 bases, and 14 bases separated the two germline ends. CDR3 in amino acids: CASSIGTGSRETQYF. CDR3 in DNA: TGTGCCAGTAGTATAGGCACAGGTAGCCGGGAGACCCAGTACTTC.

The chain is built from TRBV7-2 and TRBJ2-1; 7 nucleotides match TRBD1. The CDR3 runs 15 residues. V was clipped by 0 bases and J by 7 bases; unmatched bases: 6. Germline V gene data show CDR1 as SGHTA and CDR2 as FQGNSA. CDR3 nucleotide sequence: TGTGCCAGCAGCTTAGCAGGGACAGTTTGGAATGAGCAGTTCTTC. Encoded protein: CASSLAGTVWNEQFF.

The count of this clone is one. The chain joins TRBV2 to TRBJ2-7; possibly TRBD2 for D (5 bases). The CDR3 contains 14 residues. V was trimmed by 5 bases and J by 6 bases, leaving 17 bases between them. The V gene's germline CDR1 is SNHLY and CDR2 FYNNEI. CDR3 in DNA: TGTGCCAGCAGTCTCCGAGGAGGAGCAGCCGAGCAGTACTTC. Its protein product is CASSLRGGAAEQYF.

The rearrangement links TRBV7-3 to TRBJ2-3; TRBD2 might be the D (6 bases). The CDR3 is 15 residues long. The germline V and J ends were trimmed by 2 bases and 3 bases, with 12 bases remaining between them. The germline CDR1 and CDR2 sequences are SGHTA and FQGTGA. CDR3 DNA: TGTGCCAGCAGCTTATCGGGAGTTAAGACAGATACGCAGTATTTT. Encoded protein: CASSLSGVKTDTQYF.

The rearrangement links TRBV28 to TRBJ2-3, with D perhaps matching TRBD1 (5 bases). The CDR3 is made up of 18 amino acids. Trimming removed 6 bases from V and 4 bases from J, with 26 bases in between. From germline, CDR1 is MDHEN and CDR2 SYDVKM. The CDR3: CASSPSRTWAQAADTQYF. The CDR3 nucleotides are TGTGCCAGCAGCCCGTCTAGGACCTGGGCACAGGCCGCAGATACGCAGTATTTT.

This chain uses TRBV5-8 with TRBJ2-1; 15 bases agree with TRBD2. The CDR3 is made up of 19 amino acids. V gave up 4 bases and J gave up 1 base; unmatched junction bases: 9. Germline V gene lookup returns CDR1 SGHTS and CDR2 YDEGEE. CDR3 region: CASSPWTSGRATSYNEQFF. CDR3 sequence (DNA): TGTGCCAGCAGCCCATGGACTAGCGGGAGGGCCACATCCTACAATGAGCAGTTCTTC.

The chain has TRBV28 and TRBJ2-5; possibly TRBD2 for D (6 bases). The germline V and J ends were trimmed by 3 bases and 2 bases, with 10 bases remaining between them. The CDR3 sequence is 14 residues long. The V gene's germline CDR1 is MDHEN and CDR2 SYDVKM. In nucleotides, the CDR3 is TGTGCCAGCAGTTTTGGAGGGCCTCAAGAGACCCAGTACTTC. Its translation is CASSFGGPQETQYF.

The chain links TRBV27 to TRBJ1-3, with D uncertain. Trimming shortened V by 3 bases and J by 4 bases, and 7 bases separated the two germline ends. CDR1 is MNHEY, CDR2 SMNVEV, per germline (reference sequence). This CDR3 contains 13 residues. For the CDR3, the DNA is TGTGCCAGCAGTTTGAGGGCGGGAAACACCATATATTTT. Protein product: CASSLRAGNTIYF.

The chain recombines TRBV29-1 with TRBJ1-3; D ambiguous. The germline CDR1 and CDR2 sequences are SQVTM and ANQGSEA. There are 16 residues in the CDR3. Trimming took off 6 bases at V and 0 bases at J, with 18 bases between the two ends. Written as DNA, the CDR3 is TGCAGCGTCCTAGCTAGAAGTCGGGGCTCTGGAAACACCATATATTTT. Translating it yields CSVLARSRGSGNTIYF.

This clone was observed a few times. This chain joins TRBV11-1 and TRBJ2-7; D is perhaps TRBD1 (5 bases). V was pared by 2 bases and J by 3 bases, with 11 bases between. This CDR3 comprises 14 residues. Germline CDR1 is SGHAT and CDR2 is FQDESV (reference sequence). CDR3 region: CASSLNQGIYEQYF. CDR3 sequence (DNA): TGTGCCAGCAGCTTAAATCAGGGCATCTACGAGCAGTACTTC.

The CDR3 is CASSGQGRAEAFF. The CDR3 bases are TGTGCCAGCAGCGGACAGGGAAGGGCTGAAGCTTTCTTT. The chain is built from TRBV2 and TRBJ1-1; 8 nucleotides match TRBD1. V lost 6 bases, J lost 6 bases, and 6 bases stayed unmatched. The CDR3 loop spans 13 amino acids. Germline V gene sequence: CDR1 SNHLY, CDR2 FYNNEI.

This clone occurred a few times. The V call is TRBV10-3, the J call TRBJ2-1; tentatively, D is TRBD2 (6 bases). CDR3 length equals 13 residues. The ends were cut back, 8 bases at V and 5 bases at J, with 13 bases in the middle. Germline-derived CDR1 and CDR2 are ENHRY and SYGVKD. The chain's CDR3 is CAIAGLLNNEQFF. The DNA for the CDR3 is TGTGCCATCGCGGGACTGCTCAACAATGAGCAGTTCTTC.